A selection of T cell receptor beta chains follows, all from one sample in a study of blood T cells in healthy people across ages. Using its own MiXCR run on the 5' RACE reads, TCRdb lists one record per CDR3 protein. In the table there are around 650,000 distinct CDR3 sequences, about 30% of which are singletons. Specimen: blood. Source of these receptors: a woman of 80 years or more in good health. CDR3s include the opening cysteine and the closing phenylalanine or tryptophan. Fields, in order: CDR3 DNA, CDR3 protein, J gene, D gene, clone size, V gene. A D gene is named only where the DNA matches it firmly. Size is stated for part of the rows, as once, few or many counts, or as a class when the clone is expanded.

TGTGCCAGCAGTCGGGACAGGGTAAGGGACTCCTACGAGCAGTACTTC | CASSRDRVRDSYEQYF | TRBJ2-7 | TRBD1 | many | TRBV27
TGTGCCAGCAGCCCTTTTGACAGGGGCCAAGAGACCCAGTACTTC | CASSPFDRGQETQYF | TRBJ2-5 | TRBD1 | many | TRBV7-8
TGTGCCAGCGGTAGGGACAGTCAAGAGACCCAGTACTTC | CASGRDSQETQYF | TRBJ2-5 | TRBD1 | NA | TRBV7-2
TGTGCCAGCAGAAAAGCCCTCAGGGACACAAACATTCAGTACTTC | CASRKALRDTNIQYF | TRBJ2-4 | NA | NA | TRBV2
TGTGCCAGCAGTTACGGTAGCGGGGGGGCTTATGAGCAGTTCTTC | CASSYGSGGAYEQFF | TRBJ2-1 | TRBD2 | once | TRBV6-5
TGCAGTGCTAGTGTCCAGGCTACTAGCAATCAGCCCCAGCATTTT | CSASVQATSNQPQHF | TRBJ1-5 | NA | NA | TRBV20-1
TGTGCCAGCAGTCAACGAGTGAGAGCAGATACGCAGTATTTT | CASSQRVRADTQYF | TRBJ2-3 | NA | NA | TRBV12-3/TRBV12-4
TGTGCCAGCAGCGTAGTCACTAGCGGGGGTACCGGGGAGCTGTTTTTT | CASSVVTSGGTGELFF | TRBJ2-2 | TRBD2 | many | TRBV9
TGTACCAGCAGTTTGAGCGGGGGGGTTGGTACGCGGTATTTT | CTSSLSGGVGTRYF | TRBJ2-3 | TRBD2 | NA | TRBV12-3/TRBV12-4
TGCAGTGCTAGCTCCGCGATTGGACAGGGCAGCAATCAGCCCCAGCATTTT | CSASSAIGQGSNQPQHF | TRBJ1-5 | TRBD1 | NA | TRBV20-1
TGTGCCAGCAGCGTCAGGGGCCATACGCAGTATTTT | CASSVRGHTQYF | TRBJ2-3 | NA | many | TRBV7-2
TGTGCCAGCAGCGGACCACAGGGGGCGGGTACAGATACGCGGTATTTT | CASSGPQGAGTDTRYF | TRBJ2-3 | TRBD1 | NA | TRBV6-2/TRBV6-3
TGTGCCAGCAGGGGGACTAGCGGTAATGAGCAGTTCTTC | CASRGTSGNEQFF | TRBJ2-1 | TRBD2 | many | TRBV2
TGTGCCAGTAGTATGAGCGGACAGGGGGCCGGCGATGGCAATCAGCCCCAGCATTTT | CASSMSGQGAGDGNQPQHF | TRBJ1-5 | TRBD1 | NA | TRBV19
TGTGCCAGCAGCCATCGCGGCGCCGAAGCTTTCTTT | CASSHRGAEAFF | TRBJ1-1 | NA | NA | TRBV3-1
TGCGCCAGCACCTTGGGCGGGAGCTCCTACAATGAGCAGTTCTTC | CASTLGGSSYNEQFF | TRBJ2-1 | TRBD2 | NA | TRBV5-1
TGTGCCAGCAGCCAACATCTACGGGGGGAGCAGTACTTC | CASSQHLRGEQYF | TRBJ2-5 | TRBD2 | NA | TRBV14
TGCAGTGCGAACTCCGGTTTAAGGGGCAGGTATGAGCAGTTCTTC | CSANSGLRGRYEQFF | TRBJ2-1 | NA | many | TRBV20-1
TGCGCCAGCAGCTTGGACCAGACCCGATTGGGAAGCTATGGCTACACCTTC | CASSLDQTRLGSYGYTF | TRBJ1-2 | NA | NA | TRBV5-1
TGTGCCAGCATCGACGGGGGAGGAAAGAGCAATCAGCCCCAGCATTTT | CASIDGGGKSNQPQHF | TRBJ1-5 | NA | many | TRBV6-5
TGCAGTGCTAGAGCCCCTAATTCACCCCTCCACTTT | CSARAPNSPLHF | TRBJ1-6 | NA | few | TRBV20-1
TGTGCCAGCAGTTACTCCATGGACAGGGGCCGGACTGAAGCTTTCTTT | CASSYSMDRGRTEAFF | TRBJ1-1 | TRBD1 | NA | TRBV6-2/TRBV6-3
TGTGCCAGCAGCCAATGGACCTACGAGCAGTACTTC | CASSQWTYEQYF | TRBJ2-7 | NA | many | TRBV3-1
TGCGCCAGCACTGACCGACAGGGGGGGACCGGGGAGCTGTTTTTT | CASTDRQGGTGELFF | TRBJ2-2 | TRBD1 | NA | TRBV5-1
TGCAGTGCTAGGGACGGAAGTAGCGGCACAGATACGCAGTATTTT | CSARDGSSGTDTQYF | TRBJ2-3 | NA | many | TRBV20-1
TGCAGCGCAGACAGGGAGATTGCCAAAAACATTCAGTACTTC | CSADREIAKNIQYF | TRBJ2-4 | TRBD1 | NA | TRBV29-1
TGCAGTGCTAGAACCGGGACTAGCCTAGAGACCCAGTACTTC | CSARTGTSLETQYF | TRBJ2-5 | TRBD2 | few | TRBV20-1
TGCAGTGCTAGGACAGGGTTTAATCAGCCCCAGCATTTT | CSARTGFNQPQHF | TRBJ1-5 | TRBD1 | many | TRBV20-1
TGTGCCAGCAGCTTGGCAGGGACGCTGGGGTACACAGATACGCAGTATTTT | CASSLAGTLGYTDTQYF | TRBJ2-3 | NA | many | TRBV5-5
TGTGCCAGCAGTCTCTCTGCAGGGTGGTCCTACGAGCAGTACTTC | CASSLSAGWSYEQYF | TRBJ2-7 | NA | NA | TRBV12-3/TRBV12-4
TGTGCCAGCAGCTTAGGGTATTTACAGGGAATAGAGACCCAGTACTTC | CASSLGYLQGIETQYF | TRBJ2-5 | NA | NA | TRBV7-2